The 24 T cell receptor beta chains reported below all come from one sample, sequenced in a study of blood T cells in healthy people across ages. Using a J-beta primer mix together with a sample-barcoded 5' primer, a second PCR was run for about 6 to 11 cycles. TCRdb fed the 5' RACE reads into MiXCR, producing one record per CDR3 protein. Found here are approximately 830,000 distinct CDR3 sequences, roughly 60% of them singletons; the top ten hold about a quarter. The sequenced sample consisted of blood. The receptors were gathered from a man between 25 and 39 years old in good health.

This clonotype was seen a handful of times. The CDR3 region has the DNA TGCAGCGTTGTTCTACTAGCGCCGGACACAGATACGCAGTATTTT. Residues: CSVVLLAPDTDTQYF. The V call is TRBV29-1, the J call TRBJ2-3; TRBD2 aligns across 7 bases. Germline CDR1 reads SQVTM; CDR2 reads ANQGSEA. With V trimmed by 4 bases and J by 2 bases, 9 bases remained unmatched. The CDR3 is 15 amino acids.

The chain combines TRBV6-1 with TRBJ2-7; TRBD2 aligns across 15 bases. J lost 6 bases, V lost 6 bases, and 15 bases had no gene match. The CDR3 is 18 residues long. Germline lookup yields CDR1 MNHNS and CDR2 SASEGT. CDR3 loop: CASRELGLAGGKGGEQYF. In DNA form, the CDR3 reads TGTGCCAGCAGGGAACTAGGACTAGCGGGGGGGAAGGGCGGCGAGCAGTACTTC.

This clonotype was recorded only once. This chain joins TRBV6-6 and TRBJ1-6; 7 bases are a match to TRBD1. Germline V gene lookup returns CDR1 MNHNY and CDR2 SVGAGI (reference sequence). This CDR3 spans 14 amino acids. V trimming: 2 bases; J trimming: 8 bases; junction bases outside the gene matches: 3. The CDR3 sequence is CASSYTGDDSPLHF. As DNA, the CDR3 is TGTGCCAGCAGTTACACAGGGGATGATTCACCCCTCCACTTT.

This clonotype was seen once. A much larger clone lies one base from this, so it may be a read error. The CDR3, as DNA: TGCGCCAGCACCGACATAGTGGTCGGCCCCTACAATGAGCAGTTCTTC. Protein sequence: CASTDIVVGPYNEQFF. J is TRBJ2-1 and V is TRBV5-1; D gene ambiguous. Germline V gene data show CDR1 as SGHRS and CDR2 as YFSETQ. Trimming left V 6 bases short and J 2 bases short, with 18 bases between. The CDR3 spans 16 residues.

The chain links TRBV20-1 to TRBJ2-7; no definite D call. Germline V gene data show CDR1 as DFQATT and CDR2 as SNEGSKA (reference sequence). The CDR3 consists of 10 residues. Deletions cut 6 bases from V and 2 bases from J, with 5 bases between. CDR3 protein: CSAQTYEQYF. The CDR3 nucleotides are TGCAGTGCCCAGACCTACGAGCAGTACTTC.

V usage is TRBV4-3 and J usage is TRBJ1-2, with 7 bases matching TRBD1. Unmatched junction bases numbered 6, after V lost 5 bases and J lost 0 bases. CDR3 length: 15 amino acids. Germline V lookup: CDR1 LGHNA, CDR2 YSLEER. This chain's CDR3 is CASSIGTAANYGYTF. CDR3 nucleotides: TGCGCCAGCAGCATCGGGACAGCAGCTAACTATGGCTACACCTTC.

The chain combines TRBV7-9 with TRBJ2-6; D call uncertain. V lost 1 base and J 0 bases, leaving 7 bases between the germline ends. CDR1 SEHNR and CDR2 FQNEAQ come from the germline V gene (reference sequence). CDR3 size: 16 residues. The CDR3: CASSLVQASGANVLTF. The CDR3, as DNA: TGTGCCAGCAGCTTAGTTCAGGCCTCTGGGGCCAACGTCCTGACTTTC.

CDR3 region: CASRGTGVVGELFF. DNA for the CDR3: TGTGCCAGCAGGGGGACAGGGGTAGTCGGGGAGCTGTTTTTT. This sequence joins TRBV7-2 and TRBJ2-2; 10 nucleotides agree with TRBD1. CDR1 and CDR2 (germline): SGHTA, FQGNSA. CDR3 length equals 14 residues. V dropped 6 bases and J dropped 7; count of bases not matched to a gene: 5.

V gene TRBV7-9 combines with J gene TRBJ2-4, with TRBD2 matching 7 bases. The DNA matches TRBJ2-7 better at its end, which makes the J call doubtful. The germline CDR1 and CDR2 sequences are SEHNR and FQNEAQ (reference sequence). The CDR3 is 15 amino acids. The CDR3 protein is CASSLGEGFSYEQYF. The CDR3 nucleotides read TGTGCCAGCAGCTTAGGGGAGGGCTTCTCCTACGAGCAGTACTTC.

The rearrangement joins TRBV5-1 to TRBJ2-4; TRBD1 aligns across 7 bases. Near its end, the DNA agrees better with TRBJ2-7, so the J call may be wrong. Germline V CDR1 and CDR2: SGHRS, YFSETQ. This CDR3 spans 15 amino acids. The CDR3 coding sequence is TGCGCCAGCAGCCAAGGGACAGTAATCACCTACGAGCAGTACTTC. Amino acids: CASSQGTVITYEQYF.

This sequence joins TRBV7-9 and TRBJ2-1; D is possibly TRBD1 or TRBD2 (6 bases each). Trimming took 5 bases from V and 5 from J, leaving 13 bases between them. Germline CDR1 and CDR2: SEHNR and FQNEAQ (reference sequence). The CDR3 length is 14 residues. CDR3: CASSPGGTHNEQFF. For the CDR3, the DNA is TGTGCCAGCAGCCCAGGAGGGACACACAATGAGCAGTTCTTC.

There are a few counts of this clonotype. The gene calls are TRBV20-1 and TRBJ2-4; 8 bases fit TRBD1. The CDR3 spans 14 residues. The germline CDR1 and CDR2 sequences are DFQATT and SNEGSKA (reference sequence). The ends lost 6 bases at V and 8 bases at J; junction bases unmatched: 12. CDR3 bases: TGCAGTGCGCGTCCAGGACAGGGTCACGACATTCAGTACTTC. This encodes CSARPGQGHDIQYF.

J is TRBJ2-3 and V is TRBV6-2 or TRBV6-3; D possibly uses TRBD1 or TRBD2 (5 bases each). This CDR3 contains 16 residues. Trimming removed 6 bases from V and 2 bases from J, with 18 bases in between. CDR1 MNHEY and CDR2 SVGEGT come from the germline V gene. The CDR3 loop reads CASRAPGRGATDTQYF. CDR3 DNA sequence: TGTGCCAGCAGGGCACCGGGACGAGGAGCCACAGATACGCAGTATTTT.

The rearrangement links TRBV24-1 to TRBJ2-5; perhaps TRBD2 as D (5 bases). V was trimmed by 3 bases and J by 5 bases, leaving 9 bases between them. Germline loops: CDR1 KGHDR, CDR2 SFDVKD. The length of the CDR3 is 13 residues. The CDR3 DNA is TGTGCCACCAGTGATACGAAGCGGGAGACCCAGTACTTC. Translated, it gives CATSDTKRETQYF.

This chain uses TRBV20-1 with TRBJ2-5, with unresolved D. The end of the DNA is better explained by TRBJ2-7, so the J call may be wrong. CDR1 is DFQATT, CDR2 SNEGSKA, per germline (reference sequence). CDR3 length equals 11 residues. The CDR3, as DNA: TGCAGTGTCTCTATTGAATACGAGCAGTACTTC. Translating it yields CSVSIEYEQYF.

The V call is TRBV6-2 or TRBV6-3, the J call TRBJ2-2; D perhaps matches TRBD2 (6 bases). In germline, CDR1 is MNHEY, CDR2 SVGEGT. V gave up 6 bases and J gave up 1 base, with 18 bases separating them. CDR3 length: 17 amino acids. CDR3 sequence (DNA): TGTGCCAGCAGCCGGAGGACTGGAGGGGAGAACACCGGGGAGCTGTTTTTT. This encodes CASSRRTGGENTGELFF.

The chain uses TRBV7-2 and TRBJ1-1; perhaps TRBD1 as D (6 bases). Trimming cost V 2 bases and J 6 bases, with 16 bases left between them. Germline loops: CDR1 SGHTA, CDR2 FQGNSA. The CDR3 is made up of 15 amino acids. CDR3 sequence reads: CASSLIQGLRAEAFF. CDR3 DNA: TGTGCCAGCAGCTTAATACAGGGCCTCCGGGCTGAAGCTTTCTTT. The full variable domain, rest sourced from reference TRBV7-2 and TRBJ1-1, is GAGVSQSPSNKVTEKGKDVELRCDPISGHTALYWYRQSLGQGLEFLIYFQGNSAPDKSGLPSDRFSAERTGGSVSTLTIQRTQQEDSAVYLCASSLIQGLRAEAFFGQGTRLTVV.

This clonotype was found a few times. The gene calls are TRBV12-3 or TRBV12-4 and TRBJ1-2, with 9 bases fitting TRBD1. J lost 3 bases, V lost 6 bases, and 5 bases had no gene match. This CDR3 has 14 residues. Here the CDR3 DNA reads TGTGCCAGCAGGTACAGGGGGCAAGACTATGGCTACACCTTC. Protein product: CASRYRGQDYGYTF.

This clonotype was counted only a few times. The V and J genes are TRBV12-3 or TRBV12-4 and TRBJ2-3; maybe TRBD2 (5 bases). The ends were cut back, 3 bases at V and 8 bases at J, with 15 bases in the middle. CDR3 length: 14 amino acids. CDR3 in amino acids: CASSLVLVQGTQYF. CDR3 sequence (DNA): TGTGCCAGCAGTTTGGTACTAGTACAAGGTACGCAGTATTTT.

DNA of the CDR3: TGTGACCAGCAACGGGGTTCGGATGAGCAGTTCTTC. This encodes CDQQRGSDEQFF. The rearrangement uses TRBV21-1 and TRBJ2-1. TRBV21-1 is classified as a pseudogene. The CDR3 contains 12 residues.

CDR3 sequence (DNA): TGCGCCAGCAGCCAAGATCACACTAGCGGGCGCACAGATACGCAGTATTTT. It specifies CASSQDHTSGRTDTQYF. The chain links TRBV4-3 to TRBJ2-3; the match to TRBD2 covers 9 bases. The CDR3 has 17 amino acids. Germline V gives CDR1 LGHNA, CDR2 YSLEER. J lost 1 base, V lost 0 bases, and 5 bases had no gene match.

J is TRBJ2-1 and V is TRBV21-1; no DNA check was done on the table's D call, TRBD2. TRBV21-1 has pseudogene status. The CDR3 is made up of 15 amino acids. The CDR3 sequence is CASSKEVGGDNEQFF. The CDR3, as DNA: TGTGCCAGCAGCAAAGAGGTAGGAGGGGACAATGAGCAGTTCTTC.

The chain carries TRBV12-3 or TRBV12-4 and TRBJ2-5, with D possibly called TRBD1 or TRBD2 (5 bases each). The germline V and J ends were trimmed by 7 bases and 3 bases, with 18 bases remaining between them. CDR3 length: 15 amino acids. CDR3 in amino acids: CASTRDPRGEETQYF. In nucleotides, the CDR3 is TGTGCCAGCACCAGGGACCCCAGAGGTGAAGAGACCCAGTACTTC.

The chain carries TRBV15 and TRBJ2-3; 11 bases map to TRBD2. With V trimmed by 4 bases and J by 0 bases, 18 bases remained unmatched. The CDR3 spans 21 residues. Germline V gene sequence: CDR1 LNHNV, CDR2 YYDKDF (reference sequence). Here the CDR3 reads CATSKLRALAGGPFSTDTQYF. For the CDR3, the DNA is TGTGCCACCAGCAAACTCAGGGCTCTAGCGGGGGGACCTTTTAGCACAGATACGCAGTATTTT.